A single sample gave rise to the 23 T cell receptor beta chains below, sequenced in a study of blood T cell repertoires in COVID-19. TCRdb's table, derived via immunoSEQ multiplex PCR, lists solely in-frame clones and lacks some. The sample includes more than 95,000 clones, 91% of them seen just once. The material sequenced was peripheral blood. Receptors originate from a human donor in a cohort sampled during active COVID-19.

The chain combines TRBV6-5 with TRBJ1-1; D is unresolved. This CDR3 comprises 13 residues. Per the germline V gene, CDR1 is MNHEY and CDR2 is SVGAGI. Trimming took 5 bases from V and 5 from J, leaving 12 bases between them. DNA for the CDR3: TGTGCCAGCAGTCTCATAAGAGGGACTGAAGCTTTCTTT. Its translation: CASSLIRGTEAFF.

This chain uses TRBV6-2 or TRBV6-3 with TRBJ1-5; tentative D call: TRBD1 (5 bases). V lost 0 bases to trimming and J lost 5 bases, with 14 bases between them. Per the germline V gene, CDR1 is MNHEY and CDR2 is SVGEGT. The CDR3 is 16 amino acids. DNA of the CDR3: TGTGCCAGCAGTTACTCGACCGGGGGACGCGATCAGCCCCAGCATTTT. Translated: CASSYSTGGRDQPQHF.

The chain links TRBV10-1 to TRBJ2-1; TRBD2 aligns across 9 bases. The CDR3 sequence is 15 residues long. After removal of 0 bases from V and 5 bases from J, the junction contained 2 bases not matched to a gene. Germline CDR1 and CDR2: WNHNN and SYGVQD (reference sequence). CDR3 nucleotide sequence: TGCGCCAGCAGTGAGTCTCTAGCGGGAAACAATGAGCAGTTCTTC. It codes for CASSESLAGNNEQFF.

The chain uses TRBV4-3 and TRBJ1-3; D gene ambiguous. V lost 0 bases to trimming and J lost 2 bases, with 11 bases between them. The length of the CDR3 is 16 residues. In germline, CDR1 is LGHNA, CDR2 YSLEER. The CDR3: CASSQDPRQTGNTIYF. DNA for the CDR3: TGCGCCAGCAGCCAAGATCCGCGGCAGACTGGAAACACCATATATTTT.

The chain carries TRBV30 and TRBJ1-1; D gene ambiguous. CDR3 length: 12 amino acids. Germline CDR1 and CDR2: GTSNPN and SVGIG (reference sequence). The V end lost 1 base, the J end lost 2 bases, and 5 bases lay between the germline ends. CDR3 DNA: TGTGCCTGGAGTGACACAAACACTGAAGCTTTCTTT. Amino acids: CAWSDTNTEAFF.

J is TRBJ2-7 and V is TRBV30; D is undetermined. The germline V gene has CDR1 GTSNPN and CDR2 SVGIG (reference sequence). CDR3 length: 11 residues. V shed 5 bases and J shed 6 bases, with 11 bases lying between them. CDR3 nucleotide sequence: TGTGCCTGGTCCCACAGCTTCGAGCAGTACTTC. It codes for CAWSHSFEQYF. Using reference TRBV30 and TRBJ2-7 for the parts outside the CDR3, the full variable domain is SQTIHQWPATLVQPVGSPLSLECTVEGTSNPNLYWYRQAAGRGLQLLFYSVGIGQISSEVPQNLSASRPQDRQFILSSKKLLLSDSGFYLCAWSHSFEQYFGPGTRLTVT.

V gene TRBV18 combines with J gene TRBJ2-5; 9 nucleotides match TRBD2. Per germline, CDR1 KGHSH and CDR2 LQKENI. Trimming at V came to 3 bases and at J to 3 bases, leaving 2 bases not matched to a gene. CDR3 length: 14 residues. The CDR3: CASSPGTSKETQYF. CDR3 bases: TGTGCCAGCTCACCGGGGACTAGCAAAGAGACCCAGTACTTC. The whole variable domain, filled in from reference TRBV18 and TRBJ2-5, reads NAGVMQNPRHLVRRRGQEARLRCSPMKGHSHVYWYRQLPEEGLKFMVYLQKENIIDESGMPKERFSAEFPKEGPSILRIQQVVRGDSAAYFCASSPGTSKETQYFGPGTRLLVL.

The gene calls are TRBV29-1 and TRBJ2-1; a possible D gene is TRBD2 (7 bases). The length of the CDR3 is 16 residues. Per germline, CDR1 SQVTM and CDR2 ANQGSEA. Trimming took off 6 bases at V and 8 bases at J, with 26 bases between the two ends. The CDR3 DNA reads as TGCAGCGTCGGTGGGGGGGCACATTCTCTACGGGATGAGCAGTTCTTC. It translates to CSVGGGAHSLRDEQFF.

The chain employs TRBV19 and TRBJ2-1; no clear D gene. The CDR3 sequence is 15 residues long. Germline CDR1 reads LNHDA; CDR2 reads SQIVND (reference sequence). Trimming left V 4 bases short and J 5 bases short, with 15 bases between. The DNA of the CDR3 is TGTGCCAGTAGTACCTTAGTCTTTCTGAACAATGAGCAGTTCTTC. As protein: CASSTLVFLNNEQFF.

The gene calls are TRBV7-2 and TRBJ2-3; D not resolved. The germline gives CDR1 SGHTA, CDR2 FQGNSA. The V end was cut by 8 bases, the J end by 1 base, with 16 bases between. CDR3 length: 15 residues. For the CDR3, the DNA is TGTGCCAGCGGAGCCCAGCTTGTAGGCACAGATACGCAGTATTTT. It is translated as CASGAQLVGTDTQYF.

This rearrangement joins TRBV3-1 (or the pseudogene TRBV3-2) to TRBJ2-5, with a weak D call TRBD2 (7 bases). Germline values: CDR1 LGHDT, CDR2 YNNKEL (reference sequence). This CDR3 contains 16 residues. Trimming removed 3 bases from V and 4 bases from J, with 18 bases in between. The CDR3 spells CASSHRDKGEGETQYF. The CDR3 region has the DNA TGTGCCAGCAGCCACCGGGACAAGGGGGAGGGAGAGACCCAGTACTTC.

This clone showed up just a few times. The rearrangement links TRBV4-1 to TRBJ2-7; possibly TRBD1 for D (6 bases). Trimming stripped 2 bases from V and 0 bases from J, with 11 bases between. Germline lookup yields CDR1 MGHRA and CDR2 YSYEKL. The CDR3 has 15 residues. CDR3: CASSQSTGSSYEQYF. The CDR3 DNA reads as TGCGCCAGCAGCCAATCGACAGGAAGCTCCTACGAGCAGTACTTC.

The chain uses TRBV4-2 and TRBJ2-7, with unresolved D. Looked up from germline, CDR1 is LGHNA and CDR2 is YNFKEQ. This CDR3 has 13 residues. V lost 0 bases, J lost 4 bases, and 7 bases lay in between. CDR3 sequence reads: CASSQEGGYEQYF. The CDR3 nucleotides read TGTGCCAGCAGCCAAGAAGGCGGTTACGAGCAGTACTTC.

The rearrangement joins TRBV29-1 to TRBJ2-3; the D gene is possibly TRBD1 (6 bases). V lost 4 bases to trimming and J lost 5 bases, with 10 bases between them. Germline CDR1 is SQVTM and CDR2 is ANQGSEA. The CDR3 totals 12 residues. The CDR3 sequence is CSVAQGVDTQYF. The CDR3 region has the DNA TGCAGCGTTGCACAGGGTGTAGATACGCAGTATTTT.

CDR3 coding DNA: TGTGCCAGCAGCCGCCGGGACAGGGATCCTAGCGGTTCCTACGAGCAGTACTTC. Its translation: CASSRRDRDPSGSYEQYF. The chain joins TRBV7-2 to TRBJ2-7; the match to TRBD1 covers 9 bases. This CDR3 has 18 residues. The germline gives CDR1 SGHTA, CDR2 FQGNSA. Losses at the gene ends were 5 bases for V and 1 base for J; bases not matched to a gene: 15.

This clone has just a few counts. V gene TRBV7-2 combines with J gene TRBJ1-1; D unclear. Germline V CDR1 and CDR2: SGHTA, FQGNSA. The CDR3 totals 11 residues. Trimming pared 3 bases from V and 7 bases from J, leaving 6 bases between. The CDR3, as DNA: TGTGCCAGCAGCTTGACAATTGAAGCTTTCTTT. Residues: CASSLTIEAFF.

This clone came up a few times. The chain combines TRBV3-1 (or the pseudogene TRBV3-2) with TRBJ2-7, with D maybe TRBD2 (6 bases). Deletions cut 5 bases from V and 9 bases from J, with 17 bases between. Per germline, CDR1 LGHDT and CDR2 YNNKEL (reference sequence). The CDR3 is 13 residues long. The CDR3 is CASSSQTRGVQYF. The CDR3 nucleotides read TGTGCCAGCAGCTCTCAGACTAGAGGGGTGCAGTACTTC.

The chain employs TRBV6-5 and TRBJ1-6; possible D gene TRBD1, 6 bases. CDR1 and CDR2 (germline): MNHEY, SVGAGI. CDR3 length: 15 residues. V lost 6 bases and J 8 bases, leaving 17 bases between the germline ends. The CDR3 nucleotides are TGTGCCAGCAGGGGGGTCCTTTCAGGGGATTCACCCCTCCACTTT. As protein: CASRGVLSGDSPLHF.

The chain joins TRBV6-2 or TRBV6-3 to TRBJ2-1; D perhaps matches TRBD2 (6 bases). CDR1 and CDR2 (germline): MNHEY, SVGEGT. The V end was cut by 1 base, the J end by 2 bases, with 12 bases between. CDR3 length equals 16 residues. CDR3 sequence reads: CASSYLREIPYNEQFF. The CDR3, as DNA: TGTGCCAGCAGTTACTTGCGGGAAATCCCCTACAATGAGCAGTTCTTC.

The V and J genes are TRBV6-5 and TRBJ1-1; maybe TRBD1 (6 bases). From germline, CDR1 is MNHEY and CDR2 SVGAGI. V lost 0 bases and J lost 4, with 12 bases in between. This CDR3 comprises 15 residues. The CDR3 spells CASSYSKQGITEAFF. In DNA form, the CDR3 reads TGTGCCAGCAGTTACTCGAAACAGGGAATCACTGAAGCTTTCTTT.

The J gene is TRBJ2-3, the V gene TRBV4-1; TRBD2 matches 8 bases. This CDR3 has 15 amino acids. Germline lookup yields CDR1 MGHRA and CDR2 YSYEKL. Trimming took 3 bases from V and 3 from J; bases not matched to a gene: 5. The CDR3 loop is CASSQSGGGTDTQYF. The CDR3 region has the DNA TGCGCCAGCAGCCAGAGCGGGGGTGGGACAGATACGCAGTATTTT.

The chain recombines TRBV7-2 with TRBJ2-3, with a possible D match to TRBD2 (7 bases). Germline V CDR1 and CDR2: SGHTA, FQGNSA. The CDR3 loop spans 17 amino acids. The germline V and J ends were trimmed by 1 base and 0 bases, with 14 bases remaining between them. This CDR3 reads CASSLVVKGGSTDTQYF. The CDR3 DNA is TGTGCCAGCAGCTTAGTGGTAAAGGGGGGGAGCACAGATACGCAGTATTTT.

V is TRBV9 and J is TRBJ1-4, with D possibly matching TRBD1 (5 bases). The CDR3 has 15 amino acids. The germline V gene has CDR1 SGDLS and CDR2 YYNGEE. V gave up 4 bases and J gave up 8 bases, with 18 bases separating them. CDR3 nucleotides: TGTGCCAGCAGCTCCCGGGCCCAGGGTGGAGAAAAACTGTTTTTT. Its translation: CASSSRAQGGEKLFF.